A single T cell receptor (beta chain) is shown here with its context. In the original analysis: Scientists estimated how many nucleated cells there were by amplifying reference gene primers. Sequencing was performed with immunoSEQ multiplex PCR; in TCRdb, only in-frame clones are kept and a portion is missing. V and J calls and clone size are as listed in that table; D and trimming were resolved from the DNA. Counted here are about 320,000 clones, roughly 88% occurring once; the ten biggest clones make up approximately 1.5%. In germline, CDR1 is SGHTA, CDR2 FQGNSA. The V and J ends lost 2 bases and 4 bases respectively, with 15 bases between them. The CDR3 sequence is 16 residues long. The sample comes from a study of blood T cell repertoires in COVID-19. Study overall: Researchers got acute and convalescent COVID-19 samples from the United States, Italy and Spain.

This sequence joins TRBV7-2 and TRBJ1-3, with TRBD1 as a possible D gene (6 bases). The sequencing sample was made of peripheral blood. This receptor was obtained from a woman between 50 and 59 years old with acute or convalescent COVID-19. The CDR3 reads CASSLLITGLGNTIYF. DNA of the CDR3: TGTGCCAGCAGCTTATTGATCACAGGGCTAGGAAACACCATATATTTT.